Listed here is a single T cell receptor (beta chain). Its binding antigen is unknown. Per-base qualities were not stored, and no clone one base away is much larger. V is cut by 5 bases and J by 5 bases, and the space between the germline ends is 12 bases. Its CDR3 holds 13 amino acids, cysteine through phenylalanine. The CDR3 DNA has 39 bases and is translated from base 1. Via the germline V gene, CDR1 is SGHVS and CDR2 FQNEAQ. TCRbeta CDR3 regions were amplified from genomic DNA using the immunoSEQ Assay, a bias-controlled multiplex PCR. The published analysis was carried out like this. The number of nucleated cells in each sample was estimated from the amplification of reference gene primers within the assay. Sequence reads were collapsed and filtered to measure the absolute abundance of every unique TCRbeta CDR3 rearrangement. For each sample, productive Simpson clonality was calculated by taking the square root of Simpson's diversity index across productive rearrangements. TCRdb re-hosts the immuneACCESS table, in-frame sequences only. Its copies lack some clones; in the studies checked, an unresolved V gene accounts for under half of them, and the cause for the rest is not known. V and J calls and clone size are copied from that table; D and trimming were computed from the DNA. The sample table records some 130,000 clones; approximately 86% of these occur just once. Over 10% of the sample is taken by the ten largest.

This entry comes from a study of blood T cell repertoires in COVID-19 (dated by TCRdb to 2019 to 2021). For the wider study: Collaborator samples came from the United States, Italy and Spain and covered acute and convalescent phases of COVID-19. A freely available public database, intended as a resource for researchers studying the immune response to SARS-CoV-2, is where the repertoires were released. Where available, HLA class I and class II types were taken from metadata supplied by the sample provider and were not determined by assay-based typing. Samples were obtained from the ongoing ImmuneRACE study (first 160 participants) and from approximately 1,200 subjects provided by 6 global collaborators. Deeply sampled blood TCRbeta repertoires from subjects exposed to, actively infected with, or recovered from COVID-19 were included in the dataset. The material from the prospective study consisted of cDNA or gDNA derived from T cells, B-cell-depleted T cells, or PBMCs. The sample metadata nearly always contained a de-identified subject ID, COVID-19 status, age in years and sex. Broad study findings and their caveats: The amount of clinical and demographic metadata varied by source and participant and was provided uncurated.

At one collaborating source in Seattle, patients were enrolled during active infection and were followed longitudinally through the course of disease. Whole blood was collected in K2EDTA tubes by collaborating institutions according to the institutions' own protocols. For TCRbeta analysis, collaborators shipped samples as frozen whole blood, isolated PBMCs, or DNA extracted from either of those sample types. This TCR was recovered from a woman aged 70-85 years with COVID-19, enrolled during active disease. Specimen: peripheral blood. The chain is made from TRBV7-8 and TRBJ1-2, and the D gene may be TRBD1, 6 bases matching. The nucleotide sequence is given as TGTGCCAGCAGCGACCCGACAGGATATGGCTACACCTTC. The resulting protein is CASSDPTGYGYTF.